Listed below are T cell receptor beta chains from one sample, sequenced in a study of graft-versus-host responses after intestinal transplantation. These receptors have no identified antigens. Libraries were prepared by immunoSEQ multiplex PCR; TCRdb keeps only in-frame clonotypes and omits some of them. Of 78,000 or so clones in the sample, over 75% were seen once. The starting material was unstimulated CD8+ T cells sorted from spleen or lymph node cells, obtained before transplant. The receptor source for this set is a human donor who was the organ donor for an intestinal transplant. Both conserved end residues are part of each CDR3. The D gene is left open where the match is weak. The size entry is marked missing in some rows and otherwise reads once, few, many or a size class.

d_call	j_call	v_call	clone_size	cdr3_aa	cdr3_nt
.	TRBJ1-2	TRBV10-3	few	CAISGVNEGRGRDGYTF	TGTGCCATCAGTGGGGTTAACGAGGGCAGGGGAAGGGATGGCTACACCTTC
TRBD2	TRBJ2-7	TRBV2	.	CASSEWERASGGYEQYF	TGTGCCAGCAGTGAATGGGAGAGGGCTAGCGGGGGTTACGAGCAGTACTTC
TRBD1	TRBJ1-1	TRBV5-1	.	CASRTSTGGTEAFF	TGCGCCAGCAGAACCTCGACAGGGGGCACTGAAGCTTTCTTT
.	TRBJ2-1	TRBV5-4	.	CASSLDTFSYNEQFF	TGTGCCAGCAGCTTGGACACCTTCTCCTACAATGAGCAGTTCTTC
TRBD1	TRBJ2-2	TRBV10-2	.	CASSESPAGGVTGELFF	TGCGCCAGCAGTGAGTCTCCGGCAGGGGGCGTAACCGGGGAGCTGTTTTTT
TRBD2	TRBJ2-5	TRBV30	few	CAGTGGTGFTQETQYF	TGTGCCGGGACGGGGGGGACTGGGTTTACACAAGAGACCCAGTACTTC
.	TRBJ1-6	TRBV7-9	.	CASSFPTDYNSPLHF	TGTGCCAGCAGCTTCCCGACAGATTATAATTCACCCCTCCACTTT
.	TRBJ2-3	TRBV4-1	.	CASSQRSPPGGDTDTQYF	TGCGCCAGCAGCCAGAGGAGCCCCCCAGGTGGCGACACAGATACGCAGTATTTT
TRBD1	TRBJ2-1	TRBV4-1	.	CASSPLGGTGWIEQFF	TGCGCCAGCAGCCCCCTGGGCGGGACAGGGTGGATTGAGCAGTTCTTC
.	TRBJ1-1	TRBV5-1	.	CASRTSQGFRAFF	TGCGCCAGCAGGACCTCGCAGGGTTTCCGGGCTTTCTTT
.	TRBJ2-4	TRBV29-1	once	CSVPGAKNIQYF	TGCAGCGTTCCCGGAGCCAAAAACATTCAGTACTTC
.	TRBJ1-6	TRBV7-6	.	CASSLVDDNSPLHF	TGTGCCAGCAGCTTAGTGGACGATAATTCACCCCTCCACTTT
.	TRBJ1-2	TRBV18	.	CASSRKQGVYGYTF	TGTGCCAGCTCTCGCAAGCAGGGTGTGTATGGCTACACCTTC
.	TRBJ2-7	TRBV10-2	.	CASSEVGDEQYF	TGCGCCAGCAGTGAGGTAGGGGACGAGCAGTACTTC
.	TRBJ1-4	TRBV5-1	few	CASSPPTNEKLFF	TGCGCCAGCAGCCCTCCAACTAATGAAAAACTGTTTTTT
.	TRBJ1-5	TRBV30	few	CAWSGENQPQHF	TGTGCCTGGAGTGGGGAGAATCAGCCCCAGCATTTT
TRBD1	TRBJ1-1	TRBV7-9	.	CASSPRGDAEAFF	TGTGCCAGCAGCCCCAGGGGGGATGCTGAAGCTTTCTTT
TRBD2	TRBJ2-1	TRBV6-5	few	CASSLAGGPNNEQFF	TGTGCCAGCAGTTTAGCGGGGGGGCCGAACAATGAGCAGTTCTTC
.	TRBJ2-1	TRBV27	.	CASSTGSYNEQFF	TGTGCCAGCAGTACAGGCTCCTACAATGAGCAGTTCTTC
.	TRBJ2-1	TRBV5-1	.	CASSLSQGTNNEQFF	TGCGCCAGCAGCTTGAGTCAGGGGACCAACAATGAGCAGTTCTTC
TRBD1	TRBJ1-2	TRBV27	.	CASSSAWDRGFGYTF	TGTGCCAGCAGTTCGGCTTGGGACAGGGGGTTTGGCTACACCTTC
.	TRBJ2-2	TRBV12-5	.	CASGLGARRAENTGESGELFF	TGTGCTAGTGGTTTGGGGGCGCGGAGGGCGGAGAACACCGGGGAATCCGGGGAGCTGTTTTTT
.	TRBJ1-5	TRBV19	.	CASSIDLGRAHSNQPQHF	TGTGCCAGTAGTATAGATTTGGGCAGGGCCCATAGCAATCAGCCCCAGCATTTT
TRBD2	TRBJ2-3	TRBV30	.	CAWGASGKTDTQYF	TGTGCCTGGGGAGCTAGCGGGAAGACAGATACGCAGTATTTT
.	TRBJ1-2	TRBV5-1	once	CASSLNQTGEGNYGYTF	TGCGCCAGCAGCTTGAACCAAACAGGAGAAGGTAACTATGGCTACACCTTC
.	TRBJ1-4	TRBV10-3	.	CAISDEPPPTNEKLFF	TGTGCCATCAGCGACGAACCCCCACCAACTAATGAAAAACTGTTTTTT
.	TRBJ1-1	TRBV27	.	CASSLGGHTEAFF	TGTGCCAGCAGTTTAGGCGGTCACACTGAAGCTTTCTTT